The 21 T cell receptor beta chains in this list originate from one sample, sequenced in a study of monozygotic twins with inflammatory bowel disease. TCRdb re-called the 5' RACE reads and shows each CDR3 protein once, DNA omitted. This specimen shows more than 300,000 distinct CDR3 sequences; the ten leading clones hold 2.5% to 3%. Sequenced material: blood. These receptors were taken from a human donor with ulcerative colitis or Crohn's disease, or a healthy co-twin of an affected twin (not recorded which).

This chain links TRBV6-5 with TRBJ1-2; TCRdb names TRBD1, which stays unverified in the absence of DNA. Germline CDR1 is MNHEY and CDR2 is SVGAGI. The CDR3 covers 14 residues. CDR3: CASSYLLGHYGYTF.

The rearrangement joins TRBV5-1 to TRBJ2-1; without DNA, the TCRdb call of TRBD2 cannot be checked. The V gene's germline CDR1 is SGHRS and CDR2 YFSETQ. The CDR3 consists of 14 residues. The CDR3 here is CASSLSQRGGLEFF.

The J gene is TRBJ2-7, the V gene TRBV7-9; the TCRdb call, TRBD1, lacks DNA for checking. This CDR3 has 15 amino acids. Germline V gene lookup returns CDR1 SEHNR and CDR2 FQNEAQ (reference sequence). The CDR3 protein is CASSTWTGGGYEQYF.

The J gene is TRBJ2-2, the V gene TRBV11-2; absent DNA, TCRdb's TRBD2 call cannot be checked. Per germline, CDR1 SGHAT and CDR2 FQNNGV. This CDR3 spans 18 amino acids. CDR3 sequence reads: CASSLERTEWRGAGELFF. Combining the CDR3 with reference TRBV11-2 and TRBJ2-2 gives the whole variable domain EAGVAQSPRYKIIEKRQSVAFWCNPISGHATLYWYQQILGQGPKLLIQFQNNGVVDDSQLPKDRFSAERLKGVDSTLKIQPAKLEDSAVYLCASSLERTEWRGAGELFFGEGSRLTVL.

The V call is TRBV19, the J call TRBJ2-1. The CDR3 has 12 residues. Germline V gene sequence: CDR1 LNHDA, CDR2 SQIVND (reference sequence). CDR3: CASSIRYNEQFF.

The rearrangement joins TRBV12-3 or TRBV12-4 to TRBJ2-1; the D call of TRBD1 rests on TCRdb alone, since no DNA is present to check it. This CDR3 is built from 16 residues. The CDR3 loop is CASSYWTGGSYNEQFF.

The V call is TRBV5-1, the J call TRBJ1-1; TCRdb's D gene call, TRBD1, goes unchecked for lack of DNA. From germline, CDR1 is SGHRS and CDR2 YFSETQ. The CDR3 runs to 15 residues. This CDR3 reads CASRPQGARNTEAFF.

V usage is TRBV24-1 and J usage is TRBJ2-2. CDR1 is KGHDR, CDR2 SFDVKD, per germline. This CDR3 has 17 residues. The CDR3 loop reads CATSDHDGRTNTGELFF.

The chain recombines TRBV7-9 with TRBJ2-7; TCRdb designates TRBD1, a call that cannot be tested without DNA. CDR1 and CDR2 (germline): SEHNR, FQNEAQ (reference sequence). The CDR3 is 13 residues long. CDR3 protein: CASWDPGSYEQYF.

The genes are TRBV29-1 and TRBJ2-3; there is no DNA to check the TCRdb D call of TRBD2. The germline CDR1 and CDR2 sequences are SQVTM and ANQGSEA. The CDR3 runs to 17 residues. The CDR3 loop reads CSVDGLAAPLSTDTQYF.

This rearrangement joins TRBV27 to TRBJ2-7; TCRdb selects TRBD2, and the lack of DNA leaves this call unchecked. Germline CDR1 MNHEY, CDR2 SMNVEV (reference sequence). The CDR3 consists of 16 residues. The CDR3 loop is CASTDLRRGRPYEQYF.

The chain joins TRBV5-1 to TRBJ2-1; TCRdb indicates TRBD1, and absent DNA this call remains unverified. The V gene's germline CDR1 is SGHRS and CDR2 YFSETQ. There are 16 residues in the CDR3. This CDR3 is CASSFIVDRLNNEQFF. Supplemented by reference TRBV5-1 and TRBJ2-1, the full variable domain reads KAGVTQTPRYLIKTRGQQVTLSCSPISGHRSVSWYQQTPGQGLQFLFEYFSETQRNKGNFPGRFSGRQFSNSRSEMNVSTLELGDSALYLCASSFIVDRLNNEQFFGPGTRLTVL.

This chain connects TRBV27 to TRBJ2-5; checking the TCRdb D call of TRBD2 is not possible without DNA. The germline CDR1 and CDR2 sequences are MNHEY and SMNVEV (reference sequence). The CDR3 covers 17 residues. Here the CDR3 reads CASSLSAGSSWGETQYF.

The V gene is TRBV7-2, the J gene TRBJ2-1. The CDR3 sequence is 13 residues long. Germline values: CDR1 SGHTA, CDR2 FQGNSA. CDR3 sequence reads: CASSLTRNNEQFF.

This chain links TRBV5-1 with TRBJ2-3; as DNA is missing, the TRBD1 call by TCRdb cannot be tested. In germline, CDR1 is SGHRS, CDR2 YFSETQ. This CDR3 is 15 amino acids long. The CDR3 protein is CASSPGAVNLDTQYF.

J is TRBJ2-3 and V is TRBV23-1; with no DNA, the TCRdb D assignment of TRBD1 cannot be verified. Being an ORF, TRBV23-1 has a function that is uncertain. The CDR3 covers 20 residues. The CDR3 protein is CASSQSRTSAWDSSTDTQYF.

V usage is TRBV3-1 and J usage is TRBJ1-6; there is no DNA to check the TCRdb D call of TRBD1. Per germline, CDR1 LGHDT and CDR2 YNNKEL (reference sequence). The length of the CDR3 is 14 residues. This chain's CDR3 is CASSPARGDSPLHF.

This rearrangement joins TRBV3-1 to TRBJ1-5; TCRdb gives TRBD1 as the D gene, but with no DNA this cannot be confirmed. The V gene's germline CDR1 is LGHDT and CDR2 YNNKEL (reference sequence). There are 20 residues in the CDR3. CDR3 amino acids: CASSPTIRLQGAYSNQPQHF.

The V gene is TRBV5-1, the J gene TRBJ2-3; TCRdb names TRBD2, which stays unverified in the absence of DNA. Germline V gene sequence: CDR1 SGHRS, CDR2 YFSETQ. The CDR3 runs to 12 residues. The CDR3 reads CASSREADTQYF.

The chain uses TRBV5-4 and TRBJ1-1; TCRdb calls TRBD1, which cannot be checked without DNA. This CDR3 region has 14 residues. Germline CDR1 is SGHNT and CDR2 is YYREEE (reference sequence). CDR3 in amino acids: CASSLRGRDTEAFF.

The chain links TRBV5-1 to TRBJ1-3. The length of the CDR3 is 14 residues. Germline CDR1 reads SGHRS; CDR2 reads YFSETQ. Here the CDR3 reads CASSIGSSGNTIYF. The whole variable domain, remainder taken from reference TRBV5-1 and TRBJ1-3, is KAGVTQTPRYLIKTRGQQVTLSCSPISGHRSVSWYQQTPGQGLQFLFEYFSETQRNKGNFPGRFSGRQFSNSRSEMNVSTLELGDSALYLCASSIGSSGNTIYFGEGSWLTVV.